Each of the 30 T cell receptor beta chains below was sequenced from the same sample in a study of T cells expressing NK-cell markers (dated by TCRdb to 2020 to 2021). Libraries were prepared through 5' RACE. Data came from an Illumina HiSeq 2000. TCRdb reprocessed the public reads and reports one entry per CDR3 protein sequence, without DNA. The table kept for this sample lists 200,000 to 300,000 distinct CDR3 sequences. In total, the top ten clones hold about 4% of the sample. Sequenced material: blood T cells: a sorted CD56 or NKG2C T cell subset, CD4+ or CD8+ T cells, or bulk PBMC T cells (not recorded which). Receptors were obtained from a woman between 18 and 70 years old in good health.

V and J are TRBV30 and TRBJ2-1; TCRdb proposes TRBD2, but this gene call is untestable without DNA. From germline, CDR1 is GTSNPN and CDR2 SVGIG (reference sequence). The CDR3 extends over 16 amino acids. This CDR3 is CAWTAGTSVEGNEQFF.

The chain employs TRBV27 and TRBJ1-1; as DNA is missing, the TRBD1 call by TCRdb cannot be tested. The CDR3 loop spans 12 amino acids. Germline V CDR1 and CDR2: MNHEY, SMNVEV (reference sequence). CDR3 in amino acids: CASSLGGQGTFF.

This chain joins TRBV20-1 and TRBJ2-2. The CDR3 consists of 15 residues. CDR1 is DFQATT and CDR2 is SNEGSKA in the germline V gene (reference sequence). CDR3 protein: CSAREGRTYTGELFF.

The chain has TRBV7-2 and TRBJ1-1. Per the germline V gene, CDR1 is SGHTA and CDR2 is FQGNSA. This CDR3 has 14 amino acids. The CDR3 sequence: CASSQRRPGDEAFF.

The chain couples TRBV24-1 to TRBJ2-2; absent DNA, TCRdb's TRBD1 call cannot be checked. CDR1 and CDR2 (germline): KGHDR, SFDVKD. This CDR3 contains 14 residues. Here the CDR3 reads CATSAAGGTGELFF.

V usage is TRBV28 and J usage is TRBJ2-3. The V gene's germline CDR1 is MDHEN and CDR2 SYDVKM. The CDR3 is 12 residues long. CDR3 in amino acids: CASSLSADTQYF.

The gene calls are TRBV10-3 and TRBJ2-7; TCRdb indicates TRBD2, and absent DNA this call remains unverified. CDR3 length: 14 amino acids. The germline CDR1 and CDR2 sequences are ENHRY and SYGVKD. This CDR3 is CAIRREAGGDEQYF.

The chain employs TRBV5-1 and TRBJ2-3; absent DNA, TCRdb's TRBD2 call cannot be checked. CDR1 and CDR2 from the germline V gene are SGHRS and YFSETQ. This CDR3 comprises 15 residues. Here the CDR3 reads CASSDGTSGGDTQYF.

The CDR3 sequence is CASSYSRDTGYGYTF. The chain uses TRBV6-5 and TRBJ1-2; the D call from TCRdb, TRBD1, cannot be confirmed without DNA. This CDR3 spans 15 amino acids. Germline V lookup: CDR1 MNHEY, CDR2 SVGAGI.

The V and J genes are TRBV28 and TRBJ2-3; as DNA is missing, the TRBD2 call by TCRdb cannot be tested. There are 16 residues in the CDR3. CDR1 and CDR2 (germline): MDHEN, SYDVKM. Here the CDR3 reads CASSFAGAGEEDTQYF.

V gene TRBV7-2 combines with J gene TRBJ1-6. This CDR3 has 14 amino acids. Per germline, CDR1 SGHTA and CDR2 FQGNSA. CDR3 region: CASTTTAYNSPLHF. The variable domain in full, completed from reference TRBV7-2 and TRBJ1-6, reads GAGVSQSPSNKVTEKGKDVELRCDPISGHTALYWYRQSLGQGLEFLIYFQGNSAPDKSGLPSDRFSAERTGGSVSTLTIQRTQQEDSAVYLCASTTTAYNSPLHFGNGTRLTVT.

Here the CDR3 reads CASSQERGWETQYF. The chain has TRBV4-3 and TRBJ2-5; checking the TCRdb D call of TRBD2 is not possible without DNA. Germline V gene lookup returns CDR1 LGHNA and CDR2 YSLEER. The CDR3 length is 14 residues.

This sequence joins TRBV4-3 and TRBJ1-1. Looked up from germline, CDR1 is LGHNA and CDR2 is YSLEER. This CDR3 contains 14 residues. CDR3 region: CASSQVASYTEAFF.

This chain joins TRBV5-1 and TRBJ2-5; the TCRdb D gene call, TRBD2, has no DNA to confirm it. The CDR3 covers 15 residues. Germline V CDR1 and CDR2: SGHRS, YFSETQ. The CDR3 sequence: CASRPSGVGSETQYF.

The V call is TRBV5-1, the J call TRBJ1-3; the D call of TRBD1 rests on TCRdb alone, since no DNA is present to check it. Germline CDR1 and CDR2: SGHRS and YFSETQ. This CDR3 region has 19 residues. The CDR3 is CASSLYAWDRGTSGNTIYF. The complete variable domain, with remaining parts taken from reference TRBV5-1 and TRBJ1-3, reads KAGVTQTPRYLIKTRGQQVTLSCSPISGHRSVSWYQQTPGQGLQFLFEYFSETQRNKGNFPGRFSGRQFSNSRSEMNVSTLELGDSALYLCASSLYAWDRGTSGNTIYFGEGSWLTVV.

The chain uses TRBV18 and TRBJ2-5; absent DNA, TCRdb's TRBD1 call cannot be checked. The germline V gene encodes CDR1 KGHSH and CDR2 LQKENI. The CDR3 has 13 amino acids. The CDR3 region is CASSPDRQETQYF. The whole variable domain, remainder taken from reference TRBV18 and TRBJ2-5, is NAGVMQNPRHLVRRRGQEARLRCSPMKGHSHVYWYRQLPEEGLKFMVYLQKENIIDESGMPKERFSAEFPKEGPSILRIQQVVRGDSAAYFCASSPDRQETQYFGPGTRLLVL.

The gene calls are TRBV20-1 and TRBJ2-1; there is no DNA to check the TCRdb D call of TRBD1. This CDR3 region has 14 residues. Germline assignment: CDR1 DFQATT and CDR2 SNEGSKA (reference sequence). The CDR3 sequence: CSARLGGVYNEQFF.

V and J are TRBV4-3 and TRBJ1-4; TCRdb's assignment of TRBD1 cannot be checked, as there is no DNA. Germline CDR1 reads LGHNA; CDR2 reads YSLEER. CDR3 size: 15 residues. This CDR3 is CASSQAPGVFEKLFF.

The V gene is TRBV5-4, the J gene TRBJ2-3; no DNA is available, so the TRBD2 call from TCRdb remains unchecked. The CDR3 runs to 14 residues. Germline values: CDR1 SGHNT, CDR2 YYREEE (reference sequence). CDR3: CASRRAGGTDTQYF.

The CDR3 sequence is CASSLLEGTEAFF. V and J are TRBV7-9 and TRBJ1-1. This CDR3 is built from 13 residues. Germline V CDR1 and CDR2: SEHNR, FQNEAQ (reference sequence).

The chain joins TRBV3-1 to TRBJ2-7; the TRBD2 assignment by TCRdb is unverifiable without DNA. This CDR3 spans 17 amino acids. The germline V gene encodes CDR1 LGHDT and CDR2 YNNKEL (reference sequence). CDR3 in amino acids: CASSHSGLWSGSYEQYF.

The chain recombines TRBV28 with TRBJ2-1; TCRdb's D call of TRBD2 is untestable without DNA. The CDR3 covers 15 residues. CDR1 is MDHEN and CDR2 is SYDVKM in the germline V gene. The CDR3 sequence is CATASSSAGYNEQFF.

The gene calls are TRBV5-5 and TRBJ1-6. The CDR3 contains 13 residues. Germline lookup yields CDR1 SGHKS and CDR2 YYEKEE (reference sequence). The CDR3 protein is CASSLEWGSPLHF.

The chain recombines TRBV20-1 with TRBJ2-1; without DNA, the TCRdb call of TRBD1 cannot be checked. The CDR3 runs 12 residues. The germline gives CDR1 DFQATT, CDR2 SNEGSKA (reference sequence). CDR3 region: CSARPPGNEQFF.

This chain uses TRBV5-1 with TRBJ2-3; TCRdb calls TRBD2, which cannot be checked without DNA. Germline CDR1 reads SGHRS; CDR2 reads YFSETQ. This CDR3 comprises 16 residues. CDR3: CASSPGTSGGLNTQYF.

The chain recombines TRBV7-8 with TRBJ2-2; TCRdb's assignment of TRBD1 cannot be checked, as there is no DNA. Germline V gives CDR1 SGHVS, CDR2 FQNEAQ. The CDR3 is 17 residues long. The CDR3 is CASSLERMGAQVGELFF.

This sequence joins TRBV3-1 and TRBJ2-1; TCRdb's D gene call, TRBD1, goes unchecked for lack of DNA. This CDR3 contains 14 residues. Germline assignment: CDR1 LGHDT and CDR2 YNNKEL (reference sequence). CDR3: CASSQGRQGVGEFF.

J is TRBJ1-3 and V is TRBV7-2; with no DNA, the TCRdb D assignment of TRBD1 cannot be verified. This CDR3 spans 14 amino acids. CDR1 SGHTA and CDR2 FQGNSA come from the germline V gene. This CDR3 is CASSRRGPGNTIYF. Filled out from reference TRBV7-2 and TRBJ1-3, the complete variable domain reads GAGVSQSPSNKVTEKGKDVELRCDPISGHTALYWYRQSLGQGLEFLIYFQGNSAPDKSGLPSDRFSAERTGGSVSTLTIQRTQQEDSAVYLCASSRRGPGNTIYFGEGSWLTVV.

The chain couples TRBV5-1 to TRBJ2-1. The CDR3 length is 16 residues. Germline V lookup: CDR1 SGHRS, CDR2 YFSETQ. The CDR3 reads CASSLDAGAPENEQFF. The full variable domain, rest sourced from reference TRBV5-1 and TRBJ2-1, is KAGVTQTPRYLIKTRGQQVTLSCSPISGHRSVSWYQQTPGQGLQFLFEYFSETQRNKGNFPGRFSGRQFSNSRSEMNVSTLELGDSALYLCASSLDAGAPENEQFFGPGTRLTVL.

The rearrangement uses TRBV9 and TRBJ2-1; TCRdb gives TRBD1 as the D gene, but with no DNA this cannot be confirmed. The CDR3 runs 15 residues. In germline, CDR1 is SGDLS, CDR2 YYNGEE. CDR3 amino acids: CASSERTGAIGEQFF.